This T cell receptor beta chain was observed in a study of blood T cells in healthy people across ages. Whole-study results and caveats: Unsorted PBMCs blocked a conclusive comparison of naive and antigen-experienced cells.

V lost 4 bases and J lost 6; bases outside the gene matches: 13. This CDR3 spans 17 amino acids. Germline V gives CDR1 SEHNR, CDR2 FQNEAQ (reference sequence). Next came a second PCR, run for about 7 to 12 cycles, which used a sample-barcoded 5' primer along with a J-beta primer mix. MiXCR, run by TCRdb on the 5' RACE reads, gives a single entry per CDR3 protein. Among 1.5 million to 2 million distinct CDR3 sequences, 49% were seen once, and the ten largest hold less than 2.5%. This clonotype has a handful of counts. Its target is unknown. The rearrangement links TRBV7-9 to TRBJ2-1; 9 nucleotides line up with TRBD1. Material: blood. The clonotype originates from a woman between 35 and 50 years old in good health. The CDR3 loop is CASSYAPGTGNSNEQFF. The CDR3 region has the DNA TGTGCCAGCAGCTATGCCCCCGGGACAGGGAATAGCAATGAGCAGTTCTTC.